A single sample gave rise to the 27 T cell receptor beta chains below, sequenced in a study of shared clonotypes between healthy human individuals (dated by TCRdb to about 2020). The library came from the immunoSEQ multiplex PCR assay. TCRdb obtained this table from immuneACCESS and retained in-frame rearrangements with V and J assigned. These tables miss some clones; where compared with another copy, unresolved V genes account for less than half of the shortfall, and the remainder is unexplained. The sample yields under 350,000 clones; roughly 87% were counted once. In total, the top ten clones hold 15% to 20% of the sample. The sample taken for sequencing was memory CD8+ T cells sorted from blood. The sample's cell subset or site label, decoded: CD45RO+ cells pooled with CCR7-negative TemRA cells. Every receptor here comes from a man aged 18 to 35 in good health.

This chain uses TRBV5-6 with TRBJ2-1, with 8 nucleotides matching TRBD2. The V gene's germline CDR1 is SGHDT and CDR2 YYEEEE. This CDR3 spans 16 amino acids. The ends lost 0 bases at V and 7 bases at J; junction bases unmatched: 9. CDR3 nucleotides: TGTGCCAGCAGCTTGGCCGCCAGCGGGGGCCATAATGAGCAGTTCTTC. Residues: CASSLAASGGHNEQFF.

The chain couples TRBV13 to TRBJ2-7, with D perhaps TRBD2 (6 bases). The CDR3 is 14 residues long. Germline V gene lookup returns CDR1 PRHDT and CDR2 FYEKMQ (reference sequence). V gave up 1 base and J gave up 3 bases, with 10 bases separating them. The CDR3 sequence is CASSLAGVSYEQYF. Written as DNA, the CDR3 is TGTGCCAGCAGCTTAGCGGGAGTGAGCTACGAGCAGTACTTC.

The V and J genes are TRBV27 and TRBJ2-7; 10 bases agree with TRBD1. This CDR3 comprises 13 residues. V gave up 10 bases and J gave up 2 bases; unmatched junction bases: 5. Germline V gene sequence: CDR1 MNHEY, CDR2 SMNVEV (reference sequence). The CDR3 spells CATWGTGAYEQYF. CDR3 DNA: TGTGCCACCTGGGGGACAGGGGCCTACGAGCAGTACTTC.

The V and J genes are TRBV13 and TRBJ2-4; D perhaps matches TRBD2 (5 bases). CDR3 length equals 14 residues. V lost 8 bases, J lost 3 bases, and 14 bases lay in between. CDR1 is PRHDT and CDR2 is FYEKMQ in the germline V gene (reference sequence). CDR3 protein: CASGWEMGKNIQYF. The CDR3 DNA sequence: TGTGCCAGCGGGTGGGAGATGGGCAAAAACATTCAGTACTTC.

On this clone: In the same sample, other DNA sequences code for this CDR3. The J gene is TRBJ2-7, the V gene TRBV27, with a weak D call TRBD2 (6 bases). Per the germline V gene, CDR1 is MNHEY and CDR2 is SMNVEV (reference sequence). CDR3 length: 13 amino acids. V shed 2 bases and J shed 1 base, with 6 bases lying between them. The chain's CDR3 is CASSLGGSYEQYF. The CDR3 DNA follows: TGTGCCAGCAGTTTAGGAGGGTCCTACGAGCAGTACTTC.

Turning to this clone: Other DNA sequences in the same sample also yield this CDR3. This chain links TRBV28 with TRBJ2-7; the D gene is possibly TRBD2 (6 bases). Germline CDR1 reads MDHEN; CDR2 reads SYDVKM. Trimming stripped 2 bases from V and 2 bases from J, with 7 bases between. The CDR3 runs 13 residues. The CDR3 is CASSLGGTYEQYF. CDR3 nucleotides: TGTGCCAGCAGTTTAGGGGGGACCTACGAGCAGTACTTC.

DNA for the CDR3: TGTGCCAGCAGTGCCGGACTGACATTGAACACTGAAGCTTTCTTT. Protein: CASSAGLTLNTEAFF. The chain is built from TRBV6-1 and TRBJ1-1; D call uncertain. Trimming took off 4 bases at V and 0 bases at J, with 12 bases between the two ends. Germline CDR1 reads MNHNS; CDR2 reads SASEGT. The CDR3 extends over 15 amino acids.

The chain carries TRBV6-1 and TRBJ1-5; no firm D call. Trimming removed 4 bases at V and 3 bases at J, with 22 bases between. Germline-derived CDR1 and CDR2 are MNHNS and SASEGT. The CDR3 totals 18 residues. CDR3: CASSVYRVSLNVNQPQHF. DNA for the CDR3: TGTGCCAGCAGTGTATACAGAGTTTCACTCAATGTCAATCAGCCCCAGCATTTT.

The chain couples TRBV6-1 to TRBJ1-5; D is unclear. V shed 2 bases and J shed 0 bases, with 8 bases lying between them. CDR3 length: 15 residues. In germline, CDR1 is MNHNS, CDR2 SASEGT. CDR3 nucleotide sequence: TGTGCCAGCAGTGAATGGGTTGATAGCAATCAGCCCCAGCATTTT. Translated: CASSEWVDSNQPQHF.

With regard to this clone: This sample also contains other DNA sequences that code for the same CDR3. The V call is TRBV19, the J call TRBJ2-7, with D perhaps being TRBD1 or TRBD2 (6 bases each). CDR1 LNHDA and CDR2 SQIVND come from the germline V gene (reference sequence). V dropped 3 bases and J dropped 2 bases, with 8 bases sitting between them. CDR3 length: 13 amino acids. The CDR3 DNA reads TGTGCCAGTAGTATCGGGGGCGCCTACGAGCAGTACTTC. Protein sequence: CASSIGGAYEQYF.

The V call is TRBV11-2, the J call TRBJ2-7; possibly TRBD1 for D (6 bases). Germline V CDR1 and CDR2: SGHAT, FQNNGV. This CDR3 has 14 residues. Deletions cut 4 bases from V and 4 bases from J, with 14 bases between. CDR3 DNA: TGTGCCAGCAGCTGGCAGACAGGTTGGTACGAGCAGTACTTC. This gives the protein CASSWQTGWYEQYF.

The chain uses TRBV27 and TRBJ2-1; 8 nucleotides agree with TRBD2. With V trimmed by 4 bases and J by 6 bases, 17 bases remained unmatched. Germline CDR1 is MNHEY and CDR2 is SMNVEV (reference sequence). The CDR3 extends over 18 amino acids. The CDR3, as DNA: TGTGCCAGCAGTTCCATCCCCGGGACTAGAGGGATAACCAATGAGCAGTTCTTC. This encodes CASSSIPGTRGITNEQFF.

The rearrangement joins TRBV10-3 to TRBJ2-1; a weak D match, TRBD2 (6 bases). The V gene lost 8 bases and the J gene lost 4 bases, with 12 bases spanning the gap. Germline CDR1 is ENHRY and CDR2 is SYGVKD. The CDR3 runs to 13 residues. The CDR3 sequence is CAIGAGTYNEQFF. In DNA, the CDR3 is TGTGCCATCGGGGCAGGGACTTACAATGAGCAGTTCTTC.

Here the CDR3 DNA reads TGTGCCAGCAGCCAGGAATTGATAGGGGCGGGGGCCAACGTCCTGACTTTC. Protein: CASSQELIGAGANVLTF. The chain carries TRBV4-2 and TRBJ2-6, with a weak D call TRBD1 (5 bases). Trimming left V 3 bases short and J 4 bases short, with 16 bases between. Germline V gene sequence: CDR1 LGHNA, CDR2 YNFKEQ. CDR3 length: 17 residues.

The chain uses TRBV7-6 and TRBJ2-5; the match to TRBD2 covers 9 bases. The CDR3 extends over 16 amino acids. V lost 6 bases, J lost 5 bases, and 13 bases stayed unmatched. Germline V gene data show CDR1 as SGHVS and CDR2 as FNYEAQ. CDR3 bases: TGTGCCAGCAGTAATACCGGGACTAGCCTTGGGGAGACCCAGTACTTC. Its protein is CASSNTGTSLGETQYF.

The V gene is TRBV9, the J gene TRBJ2-2; 12 bases align to TRBD2. Germline V lookup: CDR1 SGDLS, CDR2 YYNGEE. There are 15 residues in the CDR3. Trimming took 7 bases from V and 5 from J; bases not matched to a gene: 6. CDR3 protein: CASASLAGGTGELFF. The CDR3 DNA reads TGTGCCAGCGCCTCCCTAGCGGGAGGGACCGGGGAGCTGTTTTTT. The full variable domain, completed using reference TRBV9 and TRBJ2-2, is DSGVTQTPKHLITATGQRVTLRCSPRSGDLSVYWYQQSLDQGLQFLIQYYNGEERAKGNILERFSAQQFPDLHSELNLSSLELGDSALYFCASASLAGGTGELFFGEGSRLTVL.

This chain connects TRBV29-1 to TRBJ1-1; weak D call: TRBD1 (6 bases). CDR1 and CDR2 from the germline V gene are SQVTM and ANQGSEA. Trimming pared 7 bases from V and 5 bases from J, leaving 14 bases between. The CDR3 extends over 12 amino acids. The CDR3 loop is CSAGKGETEAFF. The CDR3 DNA follows: TGCAGCGCTGGTAAGGGGGAGACTGAAGCTTTCTTT.

V and J are TRBV4-3 and TRBJ2-7; 7 nucleotides match TRBD2. There are 17 residues in the CDR3. Trimming at V came to 1 base and at J to 0 bases, leaving 9 bases not matched to a gene. Germline V gives CDR1 LGHNA, CDR2 YSLEER. Written as DNA, the CDR3 is TGCGCCAGCAGCCAAGGCCCACCTAGCGGATACTCCTACGAGCAGTACTTC. Residues: CASSQGPPSGYSYEQYF.

As DNA, the CDR3 is TGTGCCAGCAGTTTATCGGCAGGGACCAAAAACATTCAGTACTTC. Protein product: CASSLSAGTKNIQYF. The genes are TRBV27 and TRBJ2-4, with D possibly matching TRBD1 (5 bases). This CDR3 spans 15 amino acids. V was clipped by 0 bases and J by 2 bases, with 8 bases between them. Looked up from germline, CDR1 is MNHEY and CDR2 is SMNVEV (reference sequence).

This clone appeared once. The chain employs TRBV9 and TRBJ1-1; D is unclear. The V end was cut by 3 bases, the J end by 1 base, with 10 bases between. The V gene's germline CDR1 is SGDLS and CDR2 YYNGEE. This CDR3 spans 14 amino acids. The CDR3 spells CASSAPGGNTEAFF. CDR3 nucleotides: TGTGCCAGCAGCGCCCCGGGAGGGAACACTGAAGCTTTCTTT.

This chain connects TRBV4-1 to TRBJ1-1, with D maybe TRBD1 (6 bases). Germline V gene lookup returns CDR1 MGHRA and CDR2 YSYEKL. V was clipped by 0 bases and J by 4 bases, with 18 bases between them. This CDR3 is 17 amino acids long. The CDR3 is CASSQDGVPRGGTEAFF. The DNA for the CDR3 is TGCGCCAGCAGCCAAGATGGAGTCCCTAGGGGGGGCACTGAAGCTTTCTTT.

The chain employs TRBV5-1 and TRBJ2-7; D is perhaps TRBD1 (6 bases). V was clipped by 1 base and J by 3 bases, with 17 bases between them. CDR1 SGHRS and CDR2 YFSETQ come from the germline V gene. The CDR3 sequence is 16 residues long. Written as DNA, the CDR3 is TGCGCCAGCAGCTTGAGGTTTTTGGACAGCCTCTACGAGCAGTACTTC. It translates to CASSLRFLDSLYEQYF.

This sequence joins TRBV30 and TRBJ1-1; D is undetermined. Germline lookup yields CDR1 GTSNPN and CDR2 SVGIG (reference sequence). The CDR3 has 12 residues. Trimming removed 4 bases from V and 0 bases from J, with 6 bases in between. This chain's CDR3 is CAWNAMNTEAFF. CDR3 coding DNA: TGTGCCTGGAATGCAATGAACACTGAAGCTTTCTTT.

The chain joins TRBV6-9 to TRBJ2-5; 10 bases map to TRBD2. Per germline, CDR1 MNHGY and CDR2 SVAAGI. The CDR3 length is 14 residues. V lost 5 bases, J lost 1 base, and 1 base stayed unmatched. CDR3 amino acids: CASSLAGAQETQYF. Here the CDR3 DNA reads TGTGCCAGCAGTCTAGCGGGGGCCCAAGAGACCCAGTACTTC.

This rearrangement joins TRBV4-1 to TRBJ1-2; 10 bases match TRBD1. Germline trimming cut 3 bases from V and 7 bases from J; bases unmatched to any gene: 14. This CDR3 comprises 17 residues. CDR1 and CDR2 (germline): MGHRA, YSYEKL. This CDR3 reads CASSHKTGGALTPGYTF. CDR3 bases: TGCGCCAGCAGCCACAAGACAGGGGGCGCATTGACCCCTGGCTACACCTTC.

A note on this clone: Other nucleotide sequences from this sample produce the same CDR3. This chain joins TRBV4-1 and TRBJ2-5; tentatively, D is TRBD1 or TRBD2 (6 bases each). Germline V gene lookup returns CDR1 MGHRA and CDR2 YSYEKL. The CDR3 sequence is 14 residues long. Trimming removed 1 base from V and 4 bases from J, with 10 bases in between. The CDR3 region has the DNA TGCGCCAGCAGCCAAGTAGGGGGAGGAGAGACCCAGTACTTC. Protein product: CASSQVGGGETQYF.

This clone came up once. Other DNA sequences in the sample encode the same CDR3. V gene TRBV9 combines with J gene TRBJ2-1, with 10 bases fitting TRBD2. CDR1 SGDLS and CDR2 YYNGEE come from the germline V gene. The trim removed 0 bases at V and 7 bases at J, leaving 4 bases unmatched. The CDR3 contains 15 residues. The CDR3 DNA follows: TGTGCCAGCAGCGTAGGGTCTAGCGGGGGTAATGAGCAGTTCTTC. It yields the protein CASSVGSSGGNEQFF.